The rows below give T cell receptor beta chains drawn from one sample of a study of lung T cells in sarcoidosis with Löfgren's syndrome. MiXCR, applied by TCRdb to the reads, yields one record per CDR3 protein. Of about 19,000 distinct CDR3 sequences in the sample, about a fifth were seen once. Sequenced: CD4+ T cells from PBMCs. These receptor sequences come from a human donor with sarcoidosis (Löfgren's syndrome or another form), or a control subject (not recorded which). CDR3s include the opening cysteine and the closing phenylalanine or tryptophan. D genes are given only for firm matches. Size is omitted from some rows. Given values are once, few, many or a class for expanded clones.

size,D,V,J,DNA,CDR3
many,TRBD1,TRBV18,TRBJ1-2,TGTGCCAGCTCATCGACAGGGCCCCTTGGCTACACCTTC,CASSSTGPLGYTF
many,TRBD1,TRBV10-3,TRBJ1-2,TGTGCCATCAGTGCCTCCGGGACAGGGGACTACTATGGCTACACCTTC,CAISASGTGDYYGYTF
many,-,TRBV12-3/TRBV12-4,TRBJ2-5,TGTGCCAGCAGTTTACAGGGCACGGAGACCCAGTACTTC,CASSLQGTETQYF
medium-sized,TRBD1,TRBV6-1,TRBJ2-5,TGTGCCAGCAGTGAGACAGGGGCCGAGACCCAGTACTTC,CASSETGAETQYF
once,TRBD1,TRBV7-9,TRBJ2-7,TGTGCCGGCAGCTTAGCCCCCCGGACAGGGGACGAGCAGTACTTC,CAGSLAPRTGDEQYF
-,TRBD1,TRBV19,TRBJ2-5,TGTGCCAGTACCCAGGGACAGGTACAGGGTGAGACCCAGTGCTTC,CASTQGQVQGETQCF
many,-,TRBV7-9,TRBJ1-3,TGTGCCAGCAGCTTAAAGGGGCCAGGAGACACCATATATTTT,CASSLKGPGDTIYF
many,-,TRBV6-1,TRBJ2-7,TGTGCCAGCAGTTATATAGGGGCCTACGAGCAGTACTTC,CASSYIGAYEQYF
many,TRBD1,TRBV3-1,TRBJ2-3,TGTGCCAGCAGCCAAGGGACAGGGGGCCCCACAGATACGCAGTATTTT,CASSQGTGGPTDTQYF
many,-,TRBV29-1,TRBJ1-1,TGCAGCGTTGAAGCAGGGAACACTGAAGCTTTCTTT,CSVEAGNTEAFF
many,TRBD1,TRBV7-6,TRBJ2-7,TGTGCCAGCAGCTTAGATGAGACAGGGCTAGAAACTTGGTACTTC,CASSLDETGLETWYF
many,-,TRBV7-9,TRBJ2-5,TGTGCCAGCAGCTTAACGGGGGCCTCGAGAGAGACCCAGTACTTC,CASSLTGASRETQYF
many,TRBD1,TRBV7-3,TRBJ2-3,TGTGCCAGCAGCCTAAGAGGGACAGGGGGTACAGATACGCAGTATTTT,CASSLRGTGGTDTQYF
many,TRBD1,TRBV2,TRBJ1-1,TGTGCCAGCAGGGACAGGGGGAGTACTGAAGCTTTCTTT,CASRDRGSTEAFF
medium-sized,-,TRBV28,TRBJ1-2,TGTGCCAGCACCCCGGGACGGCGCTATGGCTACACCTTC,CASTPGRRYGYTF
many,-,TRBV5-4,TRBJ2-5,TGTGCCAGCAACGTGGACTACATAGAAGAGACCCAGTACTTC,CASNVDYIEETQYF
-,TRBD1,TRBV29-1,TRBJ2-7,TGCAGCGTCCGCGGGTCGGGACAGGGGGGTTTAGAGCAGTACTTC,CSVRGSGQGGLEQYF
many,TRBD1,TRBV7-8,TRBJ2-3,TGTGCCAGCAGCTTACTTTTTGGTAGAGGGACAGGAGATACGCAGTATTTT,CASSLLFGRGTGDTQYF
many,TRBD1,TRBV27,TRBJ2-7,TGTGCCAGCAGCAAACGACAGGGGACTGTTCTTTACGAGCAGTACTTC,CASSKRQGTVLYEQYF
many,-,TRBV5-1,TRBJ2-5,TGCGCCAGCAGCCACACTCAGGGGTTCGTCCAAGAGACCCAGTACTTC,CASSHTQGFVQETQYF
medium-sized,-,TRBV27,TRBJ2-1,TGTGCCAGCAGTTTATCGAGGCCCACGAATGAGCAGTTCTTC,CASSLSRPTNEQFF
many,-,TRBV30,TRBJ1-5,TGTGCCTGGACCGACGGGGGTCAGCCCCAGCATTTT,CAWTDGGQPQHF
many,-,TRBV7-6,TRBJ2-5,TGTGCCAGCAGCCTGAGCGGGCCCGCCCAAGAGACCCAGTACTTC,CASSLSGPAQETQYF
many,TRBD2,TRBV6-1,TRBJ2-1,TGTGCCAGCAGCAGAGCGGGGGGAAGCGTCAATGAGCAGTTCTTC,CASSRAGGSVNEQFF
many,TRBD1,TRBV18,TRBJ2-3,TGTGCCAGCTCACGCCAGACAGGGGGGGATGCGGATACGCAGTATTTT,CASSRQTGGDADTQYF
many,TRBD2,TRBV3-1,TRBJ2-1,TGTGCCAGCAGCCCATCCCAACTAGCGGGATCCTCCTACAATGAGCAGTTCTTC,CASSPSQLAGSSYNEQFF
-,-,TRBV5-5,TRBJ2-3,TGTGCCAGCAGTTTTAGGTCAGGGTTCGAGGGCACAGATACGCAGTATTTT,CASSFRSGFEGTDTQYF